This T cell receptor (beta chain) came from a study of cytomegalovirus exposure and HLA in healthy donors. Regarding this clone: No DNA is shown, since the ends of the CDR3 on it are uncertain; the CDR3 is the one TCRdb lists.

The PCR employed 60 Vbeta primers together with 13 Jbeta primers. The data were produced by immunoSEQ multiplex PCR, yet TCRdb's version contains in-frame clones alone and is incomplete. The sample contains 150,000 to 200,000 clones, roughly four fifths of which appear only once. From its first to its last residue, the CDR3 has 13 amino acids. Germline values: CDR1 MNHEY, CDR2 SMNVEV (reference sequence). The sequence was collected from a woman aged 40 to 50 in good health and CMV-seronegative. This chain links TRBV27 with TRBJ2-3; TRBD2 is the table's D call and was not checked against the DNA. Sequencing used PBMCs. CDR3 amino acids: CASSLGMGGTQYF.